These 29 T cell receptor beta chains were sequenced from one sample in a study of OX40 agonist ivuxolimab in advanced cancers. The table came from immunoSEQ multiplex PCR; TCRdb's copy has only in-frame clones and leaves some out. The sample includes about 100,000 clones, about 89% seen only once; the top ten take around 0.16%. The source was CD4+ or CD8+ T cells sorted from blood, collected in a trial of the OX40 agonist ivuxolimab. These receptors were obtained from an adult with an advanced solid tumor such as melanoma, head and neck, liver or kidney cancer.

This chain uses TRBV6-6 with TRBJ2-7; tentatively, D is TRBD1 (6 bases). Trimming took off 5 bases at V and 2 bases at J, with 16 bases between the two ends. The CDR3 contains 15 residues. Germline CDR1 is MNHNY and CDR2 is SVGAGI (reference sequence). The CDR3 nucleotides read TGTGCCAGCAGTGGGCTCGGACAGACAGCCTACGAGCAGTACTTC. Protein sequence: CASSGLGQTAYEQYF.

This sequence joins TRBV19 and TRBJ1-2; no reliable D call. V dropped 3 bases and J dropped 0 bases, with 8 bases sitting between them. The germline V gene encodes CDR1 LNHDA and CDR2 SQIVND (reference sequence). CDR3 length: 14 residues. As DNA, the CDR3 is TGTGCCAGTAGTATTAGGAGTCCTAACTATGGCTACACCTTC. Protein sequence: CASSIRSPNYGYTF.

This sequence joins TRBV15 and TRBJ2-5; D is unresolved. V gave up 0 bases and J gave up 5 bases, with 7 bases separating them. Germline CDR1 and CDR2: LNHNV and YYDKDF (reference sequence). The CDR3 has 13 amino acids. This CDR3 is CATSRDVSETQYF. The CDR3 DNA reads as TGTGCCACCAGCAGAGATGTGTCGGAGACCCAGTACTTC.

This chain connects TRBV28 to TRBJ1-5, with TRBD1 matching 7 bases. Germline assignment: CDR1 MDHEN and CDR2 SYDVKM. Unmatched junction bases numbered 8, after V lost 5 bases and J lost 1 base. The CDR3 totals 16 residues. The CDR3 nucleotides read TGTGCCAGCAGTGGGCCAGGGGGGTTCAGCAATCAGCCCCAGCATTTT. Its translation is CASSGPGGFSNQPQHF. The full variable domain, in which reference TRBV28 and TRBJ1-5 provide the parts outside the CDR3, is DVKVTQSSRYLVKRTGEKVFLECVQDMDHENMFWYRQDPGLGLRLIYFSYDVKMKEKGDIPEGYSVSREKKERFSLILESASTNQTSMYLCASSGPGGFSNQPQHFGDGTRLSIL.

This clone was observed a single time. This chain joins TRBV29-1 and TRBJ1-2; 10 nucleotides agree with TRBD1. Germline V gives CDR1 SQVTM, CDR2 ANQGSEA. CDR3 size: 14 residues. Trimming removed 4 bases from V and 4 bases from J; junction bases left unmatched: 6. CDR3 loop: CSVGQGAGVYGYTF. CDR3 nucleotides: TGCAGCGTTGGACAGGGGGCGGGTGTCTATGGCTACACCTTC.

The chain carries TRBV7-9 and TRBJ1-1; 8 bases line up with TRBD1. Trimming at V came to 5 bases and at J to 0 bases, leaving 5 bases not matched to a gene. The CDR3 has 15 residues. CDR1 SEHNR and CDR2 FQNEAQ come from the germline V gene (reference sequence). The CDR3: CASSTTGALNTEAFF. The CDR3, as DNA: TGTGCCAGCAGCACGACAGGGGCCTTGAACACTGAAGCTTTCTTT.

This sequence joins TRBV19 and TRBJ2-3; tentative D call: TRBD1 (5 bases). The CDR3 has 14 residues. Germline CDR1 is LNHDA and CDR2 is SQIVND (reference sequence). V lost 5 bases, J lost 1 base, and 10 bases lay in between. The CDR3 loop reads CASSHQGGTDTQYF. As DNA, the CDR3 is TGTGCCAGTAGTCACCAAGGGGGCACAGATACGCAGTATTTT.

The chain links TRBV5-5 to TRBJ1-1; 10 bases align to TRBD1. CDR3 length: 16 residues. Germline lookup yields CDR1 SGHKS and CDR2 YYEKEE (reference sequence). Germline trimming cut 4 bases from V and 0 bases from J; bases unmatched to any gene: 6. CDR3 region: CASSPGTGAMNTEAFF. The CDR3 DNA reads TGTGCCAGCAGCCCCGGGACAGGGGCTATGAACACTGAAGCTTTCTTT.

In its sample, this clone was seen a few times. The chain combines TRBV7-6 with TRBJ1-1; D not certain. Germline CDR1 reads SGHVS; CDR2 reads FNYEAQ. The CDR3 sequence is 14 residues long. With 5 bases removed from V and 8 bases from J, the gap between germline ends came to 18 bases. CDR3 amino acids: CASSPLGSAREAFF. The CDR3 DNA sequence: TGTGCCAGCAGCCCTCTGGGCAGCGCAAGAGAAGCTTTCTTT. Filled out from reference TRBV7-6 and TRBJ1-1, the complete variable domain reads GAGVSQSPRYKVTKRGQDVALRCDPISGHVSLYWYRQALGQGPEFLTYFNYEAQQDKSGLPNDRFSAERPEGSISTLTIQRTEQRDSAMYRCASSPLGSAREAFFGQGTRLTVV.

Here the CDR3 DNA reads TGTGCCAGTAGCCCCCGAGGTCGGTGGAGCACAGATACGCAGTATTTT. This sequence encodes CASSPRGRWSTDTQYF. The J gene is TRBJ2-3, the V gene TRBV19; D not certain. The CDR3 sequence is 16 residues long. V gave up 6 bases and J gave up 0 bases, with 16 bases separating them. Germline V lookup: CDR1 LNHDA, CDR2 SQIVND (reference sequence). The entire variable domain, with the rest obtained from reference TRBV19 and TRBJ2-3, is as follows: DGGITQSPKYLFRKEGQNVTLSCEQNLNHDAMYWYRQDPGQGLRLIYYSQIVNDFQKGDIAEGYSVSREKKESFPLTVTSAQKNPTAFYLCASSPRGRWSTDTQYFGPGTRLTVL.

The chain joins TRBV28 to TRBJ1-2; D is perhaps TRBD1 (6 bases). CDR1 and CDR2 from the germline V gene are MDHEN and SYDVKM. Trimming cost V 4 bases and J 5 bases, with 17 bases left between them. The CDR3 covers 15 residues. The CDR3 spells CASSSFRGASYGYTF. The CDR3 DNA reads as TGTGCCAGCAGTTCCTTTCGGGGGGCTTCATATGGCTACACCTTC.

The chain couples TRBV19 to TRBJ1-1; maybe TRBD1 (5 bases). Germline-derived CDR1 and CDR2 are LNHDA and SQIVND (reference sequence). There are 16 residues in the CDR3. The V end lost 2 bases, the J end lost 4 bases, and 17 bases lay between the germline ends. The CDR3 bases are TGTGCCAGTAGTATAAACCCAGGGAGTATTCCCACTGAAGCTTTCTTT. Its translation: CASSINPGSIPTEAFF.

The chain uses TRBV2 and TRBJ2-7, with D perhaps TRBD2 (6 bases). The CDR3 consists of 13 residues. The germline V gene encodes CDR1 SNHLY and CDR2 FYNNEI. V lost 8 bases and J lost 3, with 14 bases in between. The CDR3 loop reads CASCKWGDYEQYF. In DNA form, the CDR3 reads TGTGCCAGCTGTAAGTGGGGGGACTACGAGCAGTACTTC. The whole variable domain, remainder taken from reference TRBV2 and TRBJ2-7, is EPEVTQTPSHQVTQMGQEVILRCVPISNHLYFYWYRQILGQKVEFLVSFYNNEISEKSEIFDDQFSVERPDGSNFTLKIRSTKLEDSAMYFCASCKWGDYEQYFGPGTRLTVT.

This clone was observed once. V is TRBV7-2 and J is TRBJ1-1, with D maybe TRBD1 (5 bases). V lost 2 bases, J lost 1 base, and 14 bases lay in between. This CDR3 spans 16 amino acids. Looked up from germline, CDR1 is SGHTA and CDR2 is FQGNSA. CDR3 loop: CASSLISRTPNTEAFF. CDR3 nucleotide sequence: TGTGCCAGCAGCTTAATATCCCGGACACCGAACACTGAAGCTTTCTTT.

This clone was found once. The CDR3 is CASTLGHTNTEAFF. The CDR3 coding sequence is TGTGCCAGCACCCTGGGGCACACGAACACTGAAGCTTTCTTT. The V call is TRBV5-8, the J call TRBJ1-1, with TRBD1 as a possible D gene (5 bases). Trimming took 6 bases from V and 1 from J, leaving 13 bases between them. The CDR3 runs 14 residues. Per the germline V gene, CDR1 is SGHTS and CDR2 is YDEGEE. Complete variable domain (other parts from reference TRBV5-8 and TRBJ1-1): EAGVTQSPTHLIKTRGQQATLRCSPISGHTSVYWYQQALGLGLQFLLWYDEGEERNRGNFPPRFSGRQFPNYSSELNVNALELEDSALYLCASTLGHTNTEAFFGQGTRLTVV.

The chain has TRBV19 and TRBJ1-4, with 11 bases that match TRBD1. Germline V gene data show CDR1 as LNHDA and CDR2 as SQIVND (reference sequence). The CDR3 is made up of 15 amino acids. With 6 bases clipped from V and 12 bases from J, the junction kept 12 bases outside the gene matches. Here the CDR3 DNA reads TGTGCCAGTAGAATATCCGGGACAGGGGGGAGTGAACTGTTTTTT. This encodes CASRISGTGGSELFF.

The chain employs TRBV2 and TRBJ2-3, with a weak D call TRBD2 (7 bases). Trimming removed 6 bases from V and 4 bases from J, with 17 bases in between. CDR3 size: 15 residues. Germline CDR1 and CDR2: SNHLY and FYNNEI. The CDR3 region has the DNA TGTGCCAGCAGGGAGCGTGGGGGGGGCGCAGATACGCAGTATTTT. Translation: CASRERGGGADTQYF.

This chain's CDR3 is CACPSGCWTYLSDSNQPQHF. The CDR3 nucleotides read TGCGCCTGCCCCTCTGGGTGTTGGACATACCTAAGCGATAGCAATCAGCCCCAGCATTTT. The V gene is TRBV5-1, the J gene TRBJ1-5, with D perhaps TRBD1 (5 bases). The CDR3 sequence is 20 residues long. Germline lookup yields CDR1 SGHRS and CDR2 YFSETQ. V lost 10 bases, J lost 0 bases, and 32 bases lay in between.

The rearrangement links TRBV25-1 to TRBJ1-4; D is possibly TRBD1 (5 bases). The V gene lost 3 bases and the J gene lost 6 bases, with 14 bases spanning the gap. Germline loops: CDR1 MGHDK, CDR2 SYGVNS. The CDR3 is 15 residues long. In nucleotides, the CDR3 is TGTGCCAGCAGTGAGGGAGGGACTAGATATGAAAAACTGTTTTTT. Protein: CASSEGGTRYEKLFF.

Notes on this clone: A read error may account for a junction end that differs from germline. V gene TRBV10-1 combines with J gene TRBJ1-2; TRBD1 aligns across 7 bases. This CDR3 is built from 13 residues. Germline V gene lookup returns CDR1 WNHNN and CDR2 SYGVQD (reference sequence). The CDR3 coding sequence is TGCGCCAGCAGTGCGACAGGGAACTATGGCTGCACCTTC. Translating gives CASSATGNYGCTF.

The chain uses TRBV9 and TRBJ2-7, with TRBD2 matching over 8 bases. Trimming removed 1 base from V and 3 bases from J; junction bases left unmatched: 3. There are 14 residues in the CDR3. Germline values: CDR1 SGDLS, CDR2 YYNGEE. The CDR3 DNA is TGTGCCAGCAGCGTAACTAGCGGAAACTACGAGCAGTACTTC. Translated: CASSVTSGNYEQYF.

This CDR3 is CASSQRRGGNTEAFF. CDR3 DNA sequence: TGTGCCAGCAGTCAAAGGCGGGGAGGGAACACTGAAGCTTTCTTT. V is TRBV6-5 and J is TRBJ1-1; D call uncertain. The CDR3 runs to 15 residues. Trimming shortened V by 5 bases and J by 1 base, and 14 bases separated the two germline ends. The germline CDR1 and CDR2 sequences are MNHEY and SVGAGI.

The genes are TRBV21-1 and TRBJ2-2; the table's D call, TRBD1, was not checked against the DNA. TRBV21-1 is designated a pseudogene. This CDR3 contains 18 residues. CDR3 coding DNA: TGTGCCAGCAGCACGGGGACAGGTAGCGGATCGGACACCGGGGAGCTGTTTTTT. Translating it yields CASSTGTGSGSDTGELFF.

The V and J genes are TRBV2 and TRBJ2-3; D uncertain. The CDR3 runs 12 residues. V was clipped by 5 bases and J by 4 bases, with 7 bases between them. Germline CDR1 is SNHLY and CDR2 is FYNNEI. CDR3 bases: TGTGCCAGCAGTTTACAGTCAGATACGCAGTATTTT. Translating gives CASSLQSDTQYF.

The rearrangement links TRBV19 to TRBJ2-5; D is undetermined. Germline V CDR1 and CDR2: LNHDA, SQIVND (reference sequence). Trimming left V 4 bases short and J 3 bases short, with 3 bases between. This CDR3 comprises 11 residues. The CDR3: CASSREETQYF. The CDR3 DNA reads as TGTGCCAGTAGTAGAGAAGAGACCCAGTACTTC.

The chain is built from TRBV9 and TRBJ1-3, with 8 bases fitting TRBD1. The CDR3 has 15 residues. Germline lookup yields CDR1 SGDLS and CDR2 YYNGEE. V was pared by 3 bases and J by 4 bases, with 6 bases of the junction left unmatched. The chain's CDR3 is CASSALTGAGNTIYF. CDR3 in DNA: TGTGCCAGCAGCGCCTTGACAGGGGCGGGAAACACCATATATTTT.

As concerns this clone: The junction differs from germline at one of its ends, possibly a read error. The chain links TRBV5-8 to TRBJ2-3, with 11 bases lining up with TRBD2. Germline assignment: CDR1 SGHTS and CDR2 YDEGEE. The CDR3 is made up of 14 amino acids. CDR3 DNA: TGTGCGAGCAGGAGACTAGCGGGACTTGATACGCAGTATTTT. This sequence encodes CASRRLAGLDTQYF.

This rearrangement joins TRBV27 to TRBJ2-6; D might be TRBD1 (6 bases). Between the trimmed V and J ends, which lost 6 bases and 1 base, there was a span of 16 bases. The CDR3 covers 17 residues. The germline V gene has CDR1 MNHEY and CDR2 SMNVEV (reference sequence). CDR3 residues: CASSPPGQLSGANVLTF. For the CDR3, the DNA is TGTGCCAGCAGCCCGCCGGGACAACTTTCTGGGGCCAACGTCCTGACTTTC.

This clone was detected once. The CDR3 spells CASAGIGSYNEQFF. DNA of the CDR3: TGCGCCAGCGCCGGGATCGGGTCCTACAATGAGCAGTTCTTC. The genes are TRBV5-1 and TRBJ2-1, with TRBD2 as a possible D gene (5 bases). The V end was cut by 7 bases, the J end by 1 base, with 12 bases between. The CDR3 consists of 14 residues. Germline loops: CDR1 SGHRS, CDR2 YFSETQ.